These 7 T cell receptor beta chains share one sample of origin, sequenced in a study of cytomegalovirus exposure and HLA in healthy donors. In the PCR, 60 Vbeta and 13 Jbeta primers were used. The protocol was immunoSEQ multiplex PCR, while the TCRdb copy is restricted to in-frame clones and leaves out a portion. The sample lists fewer than 250,000 clones, about three quarters occurring once. The sequencing sample was made of PBMCs. Every receptor here comes from a man between 18 and 29 years old in good health and CMV-seronegative.

This clone has a single count. The chain joins TRBV14 to TRBJ1-1; D gene unclear. CDR1 and CDR2 from the germline V gene are SGHDN and FVKESK. The CDR3 has 13 residues. Deletions cut 1 base from V and 7 bases from J, with 10 bases between. The CDR3 here is CASSQVARFEAFF. The CDR3 coding sequence is TGTGCCAGCAGCCAAGTCGCCAGATTTGAAGCTTTCTTT.

The rearrangement links TRBV15 to TRBJ2-3, with D tentatively TRBD2 (6 bases). V was trimmed by 5 bases and J by 0 bases, leaving 12 bases between them. The CDR3 spans 15 residues. The germline CDR1 and CDR2 sequences are LNHNV and YYDKDF (reference sequence). DNA of the CDR3: TGTGCCACCAGCCGTCCGGGGGAGAGCACAGATACGCAGTATTTT. This gives the protein CATSRPGESTDTQYF.

This rearrangement joins TRBV25-1 to TRBJ2-5, with 7 bases matching TRBD2. With the DNA end fitting TRBJ2-7 better, the J assignment may be wrong. Germline CDR1 reads MGHDK; CDR2 reads SYGVNS. CDR3 length: 14 residues. CDR3 DNA: TGTGCCAGCAGTGGACAGAGCGGGACGGGCGAGCAGTACTTC. Translated: CASSGQSGTGEQYF.

The chain is built from TRBV13 and TRBJ2-3; the D gene is possibly TRBD1 (5 bases). Germline V gene data show CDR1 as PRHDT and CDR2 as FYEKMQ (reference sequence). This CDR3 contains 15 residues. Between the trimmed V and J ends, which lost 5 bases and 0 bases, there was a span of 12 bases. The CDR3 is CASSPRTSSTDTQYF. CDR3 nucleotide sequence: TGTGCCAGCAGCCCGCGGACATCTAGCACAGATACGCAGTATTTT.

J is TRBJ2-2 and V is TRBV21-1; the table names TRBD1, a call not compared with the DNA. TRBV21-1 is a pseudogene. CDR3 size: 18 residues. The DNA of the CDR3 is TGTGCCAGCAGCACGACCGACAGGGGGACCTCAAACACCGGGGAGCTGTTTTTT. Translated, it gives CASSTTDRGTSNTGELFF.

The chain combines TRBV5-4 with TRBJ2-5; 11 nucleotides align to TRBD2. Germline V gene sequence: CDR1 SGHNT, CDR2 YYREEE (reference sequence). V trimming: 0 bases; J trimming: 2 bases; junction bases outside the gene matches: 6. CDR3 size: 17 residues. The CDR3 DNA reads TGTGCCAGCAGCTTGGGGTGGGGGACTAGCGGACAAGAGACCCAGTACTTC. This translates into CASSLGWGTSGQETQYF.

This chain joins TRBV19 and TRBJ2-2; D may be TRBD2 (5 bases). The V end lost 7 bases, the J end lost 7 bases, and 13 bases lay between the germline ends. The CDR3 is 13 amino acids. Germline V lookup: CDR1 LNHDA, CDR2 SQIVND (reference sequence). Written as DNA, the CDR3 is TGTGCCAGTAACGGGAAAGTTGGCGGGGAGCTGTTTTTT. Encoded protein: CASNGKVGGELFF.